The sequence of this TCR beta chain was determined in a study of PD-L1 blockade in urothelial cancer. Study overall: In terms of prior chemotherapy, patients had received 0 to 3 regimens. Blood samples had a median of approximately 150,000 T cells.

Profiling relied on immunoSEQ multiplex PCR, and the TCRdb table lists in-frame clones only, not all of them. Of approximately 70,000 clones in the sample, roughly 89% were seen once. As regards this clone: This CDR3 is also generated by other DNA sequences in the sample.

The receptor was isolated from a man aged 55 to 70 with urothelial cancer. The sequencing used PBMCs, collected around atezolizumab (anti-PD-L1) treatment.

The CDR3 DNA reads as TGCAGTGCTAGCACAGGGTATGGCTACACCTTC. Translated, it gives CSASTGYGYTF. This chain uses TRBV20-1 with TRBJ1-2; tentative D call: TRBD1 (6 bases). The germline V gene encodes CDR1 DFQATT and CDR2 SNEGSKA (reference sequence). The V end was cut by 3 bases, the J end by 5 bases, with 7 bases between. The CDR3 has 11 amino acids.